A single sample is the source of the 25 T cell receptor beta chains below, sequenced in a study of cytomegalovirus exposure and HLA in healthy donors. Amplification used 60 Vbeta primers and 13 Jbeta primers. Assay used: immunoSEQ multiplex PCR; TCRdb lists only in-frame clones, some missing. In the table there are about 90,000 clones, approximately 71% of which are singletons. Sequences were obtained from PBMCs. These receptors were obtained from a woman aged 18-29 years in good health and CMV-seropositive.

This clone was counted a single time. The rearrangement joins TRBV29-1 to TRBJ2-2; D call uncertain. The CDR3 is made up of 14 amino acids. V was shortened by 4 bases and J by 4 bases, with 13 bases between the two germline ends. The V gene's germline CDR1 is SQVTM and CDR2 ANQGSEA. The CDR3 DNA is TGCAGCGTTGTTCCGGATGGGCCCACCGGGGAGCTGTTTTTT. Its protein is CSVVPDGPTGELFF.

The rearrangement links TRBV27 to TRBJ1-1; 9 positions match TRBD1. Germline V CDR1 and CDR2: MNHEY, SMNVEV (reference sequence). V dropped 6 bases and J dropped 1; count of bases not matched to a gene: 0. This CDR3 has 13 residues. The CDR3 region is CASRGQGNTEAFF. The CDR3 nucleotides are TGTGCCAGCAGGGGACAGGGGAACACTGAAGCTTTCTTT.

This chain connects TRBV19 to TRBJ2-7; a possible D gene is TRBD2 (6 bases). Trimming left V 3 bases short and J 0 bases short, with 12 bases between. Germline-derived CDR1 and CDR2 are LNHDA and SQIVND (reference sequence). CDR3 length equals 15 residues. CDR3 sequence: CASSMTSRLSYEQYF. CDR3 coding DNA: TGTGCCAGTAGTATGACTAGTCGCCTCTCCTACGAGCAGTACTTC. Combining the CDR3 with reference TRBV19 and TRBJ2-7 gives the whole variable domain DGGITQSPKYLFRKEGQNVTLSCEQNLNHDAMYWYRQDPGQGLRLIYYSQIVNDFQKGDIAEGYSVSREKKESFPLTVTSAQKNPTAFYLCASSMTSRLSYEQYFGPGTRLTVT.

This clone showed up just a few times. The CDR3 sequence: CASRLSTSGGVEQYF. CDR3 in DNA: TGTGCCAGCAGACTCTCTACTAGCGGAGGAGTCGAGCAGTACTTC. The V call is TRBV6-1, the J call TRBJ2-7, with 8 bases aligning to TRBD2. This CDR3 comprises 15 residues. Trimming removed 6 bases from V and 6 bases from J; junction bases left unmatched: 13. The germline V gene has CDR1 MNHNS and CDR2 SASEGT.

This clone has a handful of counts. The chain couples TRBV28 to TRBJ2-1, with D possibly TRBD2 on 5 matching bases. The V end was cut by 2 bases, the J end by 7 bases, with 15 bases between. Germline CDR1 is MDHEN and CDR2 is SYDVKM. This CDR3 comprises 15 residues. DNA of the CDR3: TGTGCCAGCAGTTTACTGGGAGAAGCGGCAAATGAGCAGTTCTTC. Its protein product is CASSLLGEAANEQFF.

The CDR3 sequence: CATSPAGDEQFF. The DNA for the CDR3 is TGTGCCACCAGCCCAGCGGGAGATGAGCAGTTCTTC. The chain has TRBV15 and TRBJ2-1; 8 bases agree with TRBD2. Looked up from germline, CDR1 is LNHNV and CDR2 is YYDKDF (reference sequence). This CDR3 contains 12 residues. Germline trimming cut 5 bases from V and 8 bases from J; bases unmatched to any gene: 2.

The chain is built from TRBV7-9 and TRBJ2-3; 13 nucleotides align to TRBD2. After removal of 2 bases from V and 4 bases from J, the junction contained 3 bases not matched to a gene. Looked up from germline, CDR1 is SEHNR and CDR2 is FQNEAQ (reference sequence). The length of the CDR3 is 16 residues. This CDR3 reads CASSLTGLAGSDTQYF. CDR3 DNA sequence: TGTGCCAGCAGCTTAACGGGACTAGCGGGGTCAGATACGCAGTATTTT. Full variable domain (outside the CDR3, taken from reference TRBV7-9 and TRBJ2-3): DTGVSQNPRHKITKRGQNVTFRCDPISEHNRLYWYRQTLGQGPEFLTYFQNEAQLEKSRLLSDRFSAERPKGSFSTLEIQRTEQGDSAMYLCASSLTGLAGSDTQYFGPGTRLTVL.

The chain employs TRBV4-3 and TRBJ1-2; D ambiguous. The germline CDR1 and CDR2 sequences are LGHNA and YSLEER. The CDR3 spans 16 residues. Between the trimmed V and J ends, which lost 1 base and 8 bases, there was a span of 20 bases. Here the CDR3 DNA reads TGCGCCAGCAGCCAAGTTATCGGGAGTCTTAGAACGGGCTACACCTTC. Residues: CASSQVIGSLRTGYTF.

The rearrangement uses TRBV29-1 and TRBJ2-3; 8 nucleotides agree with TRBD2. V was clipped by 4 bases and J by 0 bases; unmatched bases: 9. Germline V gene sequence: CDR1 SQVTM, CDR2 ANQGSEA. CDR3 length equals 16 residues. In nucleotides, the CDR3 is TGCAGCGTTGGGGGGGTTACTAGCGGAAGCACAGATACGCAGTATTTT. This codes for CSVGGVTSGSTDTQYF.

The chain uses TRBV5-5 and TRBJ2-2, with TRBD2 as a possible D gene (6 bases). The CDR3 covers 14 residues. Germline assignment: CDR1 SGHKS and CDR2 YYEKEE (reference sequence). Between the trimmed V and J ends, which lost 1 base and 8 bases, there was a span of 12 bases. The CDR3 is CASSLWGLGGELFF. DNA of the CDR3: TGTGCCAGCAGCTTGTGGGGACTTGGTGGGGAGCTGTTTTTT.

Concerning this clone: The same CDR3 also results from other DNA sequences found in this sample. The CDR3 bases are TGCGCCAGCAGCCTTAACTACGAGCAGTACTTC. It translates to CASSLNYEQYF. J is TRBJ2-5 and V is TRBV5-1; D is unresolved. The tail of the sequence fits TRBJ2-7 better, so the J call may be wrong. CDR3 length equals 11 residues. Germline V gene sequence: CDR1 SGHRS, CDR2 YFSETQ.

The CDR3 is CASRGGQNIQYF. The DNA for the CDR3 is TGTGCCAGCAGGGGGGGGCAAAACATTCAGTACTTC. V is TRBV28 and J is TRBJ2-4, with a possible D match to TRBD2 (7 bases). This CDR3 comprises 12 residues. V lost 6 bases, J lost 5 bases, and 8 bases lay in between. Germline V gene sequence: CDR1 MDHEN, CDR2 SYDVKM.

This chain connects TRBV18 to TRBJ1-5; perhaps TRBD1 as D (5 bases). Germline values: CDR1 KGHSH, CDR2 LQKENI. Trimming removed 3 bases at V and 4 bases at J, with 10 bases between. The length of the CDR3 is 14 residues. CDR3 amino acids: CASSPGPENQPQHF. CDR3 coding DNA: TGTGCCAGCTCACCGGGGCCGGAGAATCAGCCCCAGCATTTT.

The rearrangement joins TRBV10-3 to TRBJ1-2; TRBD1 matches at 9 bases. CDR1 and CDR2 (germline): ENHRY, SYGVKD. V dropped 11 bases and J dropped 5; count of bases not matched to a gene: 6. The CDR3 extends over 12 amino acids. The CDR3: CAVDRGGYGYTF. The CDR3 nucleotides are TGTGCCGTGGACAGGGGTGGATATGGCTACACCTTC.

V usage is TRBV6-5 and J usage is TRBJ2-2, with D uncertain. CDR3 size: 14 residues. V was trimmed by 5 bases and J by 3 bases, leaving 10 bases between them. Germline assignment: CDR1 MNHEY and CDR2 SVGAGI. CDR3: CASSPSRDTGELFF. As DNA, the CDR3 is TGTGCCAGCAGTCCCTCCCGGGACACCGGGGAGCTGTTTTTT.

This clone was seen a few times. V gene TRBV15 combines with J gene TRBJ1-3; D might be TRBD1 (5 bases). Trimming cost V 0 bases and J 1 base, with 13 bases left between them. This CDR3 is 17 amino acids long. The V gene's germline CDR1 is LNHNV and CDR2 YYDKDF (reference sequence). The CDR3 loop is CATSRDSTARSGNTIYF. The CDR3 DNA sequence: TGTGCCACCAGCAGAGATTCGACAGCGCGGTCTGGAAACACCATATATTTT.

This clone was seen only a few times. The chain uses TRBV5-6 and TRBJ1-2; D is undetermined. The germline CDR1 and CDR2 sequences are SGHDT and YYEEEE. Trimming stripped 4 bases from V and 7 bases from J, with 20 bases between. This CDR3 contains 15 residues. This CDR3 reads CASSIPGGTTGGYTF. For the CDR3, the DNA is TGTGCCAGCAGCATCCCAGGAGGTACGACGGGTGGCTACACCTTC.

The chain combines TRBV14 with TRBJ2-7; weak D call: TRBD2 (7 bases). With 0 bases removed from V and 7 bases from J, the gap between germline ends came to 13 bases. Germline CDR1 and CDR2: SGHDN and FVKESK. The CDR3 loop spans 14 amino acids. DNA of the CDR3: TGTGCCAGCAGCCAAGATGTCAGGGGAGGGGAGCAGTACTTC. Translated, it gives CASSQDVRGGEQYF.

The rearrangement joins TRBV2 to TRBJ2-3, with TRBD2 matching 8 bases. Germline CDR1 reads SNHLY; CDR2 reads FYNNEI. The CDR3 runs 14 residues. V was pared by 8 bases and J by 5 bases, with 9 bases of the junction left unmatched. The CDR3 DNA is TGTGCCAGCTCGGACGGGGGGGCCTTAGATACGCAGTATTTT. This sequence encodes CASSDGGALDTQYF.

This clone came up once. The rearrangement links TRBV5-5 to TRBJ1-2; 9 bases fit TRBD1. Germline V gene sequence: CDR1 SGHKS, CDR2 YYEKEE (reference sequence). After removal of 6 bases from V and 5 bases from J, the junction contained 11 bases not matched to a gene. The CDR3 length is 15 residues. CDR3 DNA: TGTGCCAGCACCAAAACGGGACAGGGTGATTATGGCTACACCTTC. This translates into CASTKTGQGDYGYTF.

In DNA form, the CDR3 reads TGTGCCAGCAGCTACCAGTCTTACCCAGGGCGGGAAGGGGAAAAACTGTTTTTT. This sequence encodes CASSYQSYPGREGEKLFF. This chain links TRBV7-2 with TRBJ1-4, with a tentative D call TRBD1 (5 bases). Looked up from germline, CDR1 is SGHTA and CDR2 is FQGNSA. The CDR3 has 18 residues. Trimming removed 4 bases from V and 8 bases from J, with 26 bases in between.

The chain uses TRBV7-6 and TRBJ1-2; D is undetermined. The CDR3 is 13 amino acids. Germline CDR1 reads SGHVS; CDR2 reads FNYEAQ. Trimming took off 1 base at V and 7 bases at J, with 10 bases between the two ends. The CDR3 protein is CASSLGQKTGYTF. In DNA form, the CDR3 reads TGTGCCAGCAGCTTAGGACAAAAAACTGGCTACACCTTC.

The chain couples TRBV10-3 to TRBJ2-7, with 8 bases lining up with TRBD1. Germline CDR1 is ENHRY and CDR2 is SYGVKD. V was clipped by 6 bases and J by 7 bases; unmatched bases: 11. The CDR3 consists of 14 residues. CDR3 nucleotide sequence: TGTGCCATCAGCGAACAGACAGGGGCGGGGGAGCAGTACTTC. It specifies CAISEQTGAGEQYF.

This rearrangement joins TRBV12-5 to TRBJ1-5; 11 bases line up with TRBD1. The CDR3 runs to 14 residues. V dropped 6 bases and J dropped 7; count of bases not matched to a gene: 5. Germline V gives CDR1 LGHNT, CDR2 FRNRAP. CDR3 coding DNA: TGTGCTAGTGGCCTAGGGACAGGGGGACAGCCCCAGCATTTT. Protein: CASGLGTGGQPQHF. The complete variable domain, with remaining parts taken from reference TRBV12-5 and TRBJ1-5, reads DARVTQTPRHKVTEMGQEVTMRCQPILGHNTVFWYRQTMMQGLELLAYFRNRAPLDDSGMPKDRFSAEMPDATLATLKIQPSEPRDSAVYFCASGLGTGGQPQHFGDGTRLSIL.

The chain recombines TRBV7-9 with TRBJ1-1, with D unclear. Germline loops: CDR1 SEHNR, CDR2 FQNEAQ (reference sequence). V lost 8 bases and J 5 bases, leaving 18 bases between the germline ends. The CDR3 has 14 amino acids. The CDR3 sequence is CASERARSGTEAFF. CDR3 bases: TGTGCCAGCGAGCGGGCGCGGAGTGGAACTGAAGCTTTCTTT.